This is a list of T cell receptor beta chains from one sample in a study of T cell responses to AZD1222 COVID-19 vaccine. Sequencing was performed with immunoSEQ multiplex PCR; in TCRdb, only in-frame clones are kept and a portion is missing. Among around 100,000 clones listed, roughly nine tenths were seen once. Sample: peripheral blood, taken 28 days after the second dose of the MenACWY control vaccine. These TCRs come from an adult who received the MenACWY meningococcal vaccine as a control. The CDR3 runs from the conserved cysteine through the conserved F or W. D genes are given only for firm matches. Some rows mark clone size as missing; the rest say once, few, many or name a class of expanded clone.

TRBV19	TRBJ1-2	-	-	CASSLKGSPLYGYTF	TGTGCCAGTAGCCTCAAGGGGTCTCCCCTCTATGGCTACACCTTC
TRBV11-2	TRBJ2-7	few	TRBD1	CASSLVWTGVSYEQYF	TGTGCCAGCAGCTTAGTCTGGACAGGGGTTTCCTACGAGCAGTACTTC
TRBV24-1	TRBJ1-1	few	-	CATSDSHAGKGMNTEAFF	TGTGCCACCAGTGACTCACATGCCGGGAAAGGGATGAACACTGAAGCTTTCTTT
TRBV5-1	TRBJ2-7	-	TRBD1	CASSSRQGAGEQYF	TGCGCCAGCAGCTCCAGACAGGGGGCGGGCGAGCAGTACTTC
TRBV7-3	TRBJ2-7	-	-	CASSLNGGYEQYF	TGTGCCAGCAGCTTAAACGGGGGCTACGAGCAGTACTTC
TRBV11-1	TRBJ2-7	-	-	CASSPNSYEQYF	TGTGCCAGCAGCCCTAATTCCTACGAGCAGTACTTC
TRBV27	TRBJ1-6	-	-	CASRWDVPSNSPLHF	TGTGCCAGCAGGTGGGACGTTCCGAGCAATTCACCCCTCCACTTT
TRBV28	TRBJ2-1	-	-	CASSYRAWEQFF	TGTGCCAGCAGTTACAGGGCTTGGGAGCAGTTCTTC
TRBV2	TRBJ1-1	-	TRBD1	CASSGDRGSTEAFF	TGTGCCAGCAGTGGGGACAGGGGGAGCACTGAAGCTTTCTTT
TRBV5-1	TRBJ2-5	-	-	CASSAGARNQETQYF	TGCGCCAGCAGCGCTGGGGCCCGGAACCAAGAGACCCAGTACTTC
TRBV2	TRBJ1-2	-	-	CASSLVLGTPLGGYTF	TGTGCCAGCAGTCTGGTTTTGGGGACACCCCTTGGGGGCTACACCTTC
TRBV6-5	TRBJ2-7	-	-	CASSYGGGASYEQYF	TGTGCCAGCAGTTACGGAGGGGGTGCATCCTACGAGCAGTACTTC
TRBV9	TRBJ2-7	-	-	CASSPNSYEQYF	TGTGCCAGCAGCCCCAACTCCTACGAGCAGTACTTC
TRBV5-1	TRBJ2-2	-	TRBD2	CASSLGVRASGNTGELFF	TGCGCCAGCAGCTTGGGCGTTCGGGCTAGCGGGAACACCGGGGAGCTGTTTTTT
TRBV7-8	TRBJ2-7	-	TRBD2	CASSLATSGDYEQYF	TGTGCCAGCAGCTTAGCAACTAGCGGGGACTACGAGCAGTACTTC
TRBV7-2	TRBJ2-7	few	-	CASSLDLFYEQYF	TGTGCCAGCAGCTTAGATCTGTTTTACGAGCAGTACTTC
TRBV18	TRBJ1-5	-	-	CASSPLQGSSNQPQHF	TGTGCCAGCTCACCACTTCAGGGTTCCAGCAATCAGCCCCAGCATTTT
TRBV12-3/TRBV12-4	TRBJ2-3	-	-	CASSLQTRDTQYF	TGTGCCAGCAGTTTACAGACTCGAGATACGCAGTATTTT
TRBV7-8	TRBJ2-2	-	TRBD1	CASSLTGGGNTGELFF	TGTGCCAGCAGCTTAACAGGGGGAGGAAACACCGGGGAGCTGTTTTTT
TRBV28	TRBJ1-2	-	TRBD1	CASSLSRDRGVGYTF	TGTGCCAGCAGTTTAAGCCGGGACAGGGGCGTTGGCTACACCTTC
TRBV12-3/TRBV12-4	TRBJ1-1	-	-	CASSLTSTEAFF	TGTGCCAGCAGTTTAACGTCCACTGAAGCTTTCTTT
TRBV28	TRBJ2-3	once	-	CATNGGVSDTQYF	TGTGCCACTAACGGAGGGGTCTCAGATACGCAGTATTTT
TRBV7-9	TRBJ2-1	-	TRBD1	CASSTGGAGGYNEQFF	TGTGCCAGCAGTACAGGGGGCGCAGGTGGCTACAATGAGCAGTTCTTC
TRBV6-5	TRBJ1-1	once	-	CASSLGRGTEAFF	TGTGCCAGCAGTCTAGGCAGGGGCACTGAAGCTTTCTTT